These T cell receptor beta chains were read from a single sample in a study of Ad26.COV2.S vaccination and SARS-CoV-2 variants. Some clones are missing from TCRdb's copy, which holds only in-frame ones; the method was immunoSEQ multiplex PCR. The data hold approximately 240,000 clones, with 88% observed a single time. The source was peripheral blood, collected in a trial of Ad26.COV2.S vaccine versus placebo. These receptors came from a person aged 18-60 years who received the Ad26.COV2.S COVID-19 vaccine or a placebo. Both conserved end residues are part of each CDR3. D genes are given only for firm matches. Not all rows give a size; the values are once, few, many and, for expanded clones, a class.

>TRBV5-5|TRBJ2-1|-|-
TGTGCCAGCAGCTTGGGCGGGTACCCAATCTCCTACAATGAGCAGTTCTTC
CASSLGGYPISYNEQFF
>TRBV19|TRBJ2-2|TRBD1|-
TGTGCCAGTAGTATACAAGGGACAGGGTCCGGGGAGCTGTTTTTT
CASSIQGTGSGELFF
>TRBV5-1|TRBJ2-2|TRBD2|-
TGCGCCAGCAGCTTGGCGCTAGCGGGAGGGCCCGCGGCGAACACCGGGGAGCTGTTTTTT
CASSLALAGGPAANTGELFF
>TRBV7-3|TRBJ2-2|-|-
TGTGCCAGCAGTTCTAGAGGGGCAATGAACACCGGGGAGCTGTTTTTT
CASSSRGAMNTGELFF
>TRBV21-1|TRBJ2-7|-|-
TGTGCCAGCAGCAAAGGGAGGTGTAGCGGTGCCACCTACGAGCAGTACTTC
CASSKGRCSGATYEQYF
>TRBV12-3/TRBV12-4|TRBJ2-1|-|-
TGTGCCAGCACCCTCGGGACAAATCAGTTCTTC
CASTLGTNQFF
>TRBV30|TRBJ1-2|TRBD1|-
TGTGCCTGGAGTGTACGGGACAGGGGATTGGATGGCTACACCTTC
CAWSVRDRGLDGYTF
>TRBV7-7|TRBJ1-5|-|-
TGTGCTAGCAGCCCAAGGGTTCTAGGCAGGAGCAATCAGCCCCAGCATTTT
CASSPRVLGRSNQPQHF
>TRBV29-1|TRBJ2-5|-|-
TGCAGCGGTTCCCTGGAGCCTGGGGGGACCCAGTACTTC
CSGSLEPGGTQYF
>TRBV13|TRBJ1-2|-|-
TGTGCCAGCAGCCAATTCGCGGGGAACTATGGCTACACCTTC
CASSQFAGNYGYTF
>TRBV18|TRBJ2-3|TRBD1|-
TGTGCCAGCCACCGCATTTCCGGACAGGGGAAGGATACGCAGTATTTT
CASHRISGQGKDTQYF
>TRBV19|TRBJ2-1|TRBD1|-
TGTGCCAGTAGTATTGCGACAGGGACCTACAATGAGCAGTTCTTC
CASSIATGTYNEQFF
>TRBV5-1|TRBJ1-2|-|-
TGCGCCAGCAGCTTTGAGGGAGCCTATGGCTACACCTTC
CASSFEGAYGYTF
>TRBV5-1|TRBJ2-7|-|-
TGCGCCAGCAGCTTGGCCGCAGGTTACGAGCAGTACTTC
CASSLAAGYEQYF
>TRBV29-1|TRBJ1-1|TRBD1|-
TGCAGCGTTAGGACAGGGGGCTTAGGTGAAGCTTTCTTT
CSVRTGGLGEAFF
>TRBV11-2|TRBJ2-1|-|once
TGTGCCAGCAGCTTAGACCCCTCCCTCCAAGGGAATGAGCAGTTCTTC
CASSLDPSLQGNEQFF
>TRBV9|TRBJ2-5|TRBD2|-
TGTGCCAGCAGCGTAGCTAGCGGGGTCGTAGAGACCCAGTACTTC
CASSVASGVVETQYF
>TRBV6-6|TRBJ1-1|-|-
TGTGCCAGCAGTTCCCACGCCGGGGTGAACACTGAAGCTTTCTTT
CASSSHAGVNTEAFF
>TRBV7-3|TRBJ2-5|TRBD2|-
TGTGCCAGCGCAGCGGGACGGGAAGGGACCCAGTACTTC
CASAAGREGTQYF
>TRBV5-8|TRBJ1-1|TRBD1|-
TGTGCCAGCAGCTATGGGACAGGGCAGAGTGAAGCTTTCTTT
CASSYGTGQSEAFF
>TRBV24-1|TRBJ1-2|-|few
TGTGCCACCAGTGATTTCGGTAATAACTATGGCTACACCTTC
CATSDFGNNYGYTF
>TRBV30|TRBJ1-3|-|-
TGTGCCTGGGCGGCGAGCTCTGGAAACACCATATATTTT
CAWAASSGNTIYF
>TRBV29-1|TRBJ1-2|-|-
TGCAGCGTTGGGGGGGAATTGGGCTACACCTTC
CSVGGELGYTF
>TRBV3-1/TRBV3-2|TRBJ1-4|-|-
TGTGCCAGCAGCCAAGGGGCCAAAAGTCCTGAAAAACTGTTTTTT
CASSQGAKSPEKLFF
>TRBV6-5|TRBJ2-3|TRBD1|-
TGTGCCAGCAGTTACGAACAGGGGCGGACAGATACGCAGTATTTT
CASSYEQGRTDTQYF
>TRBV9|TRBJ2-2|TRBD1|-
TGTGCCAGCGGACTCCGGGACAGGGGGTCCACCGGGGAGCTGTTTTTT
CASGLRDRGSTGELFF
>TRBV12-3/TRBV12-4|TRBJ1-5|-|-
TGTGCCAGCAGCCCTGAAGTACAGCCCCAGCATTTT
CASSPEVQPQHF